This entry is about one TCR beta chain. This sample is part of a study of shared T cell receptors in the human thymus. Assay: immunoSEQ multiplex PCR; the TCRdb copy retains only in-frame clones and omits some. The repertoire holds some 660,000 clones, approximately 87% seen once, with roughly 0.0087% in the top ten. Germline-derived CDR1 and CDR2 are MDHEN and SYDVKM. Trimming removed 7 bases from V and 6 bases from J, with 14 bases in between. The CDR3 has 13 residues. The sample also formed part of further work on human thymus T cells. From that report: Corrective cardiac surgery supplied the resected thymus tissue. Biased V and J segment usage appeared in thymus and peripheral blood. Related research found strongly overlapping thymic repertoires in unrelated individuals.

This chain uses TRBV28 with TRBJ2-3, with a tentative D call TRBD1 (6 bases). This TCR came from a boy under three years old with a congenital heart defect. The sequenced sample consisted of thymocytes. The CDR3 sequence is CASNQGDRDTQYF. The CDR3 nucleotides read TGTGCCAGCAATCAGGGAGACAGGGATACGCAGTATTTT.